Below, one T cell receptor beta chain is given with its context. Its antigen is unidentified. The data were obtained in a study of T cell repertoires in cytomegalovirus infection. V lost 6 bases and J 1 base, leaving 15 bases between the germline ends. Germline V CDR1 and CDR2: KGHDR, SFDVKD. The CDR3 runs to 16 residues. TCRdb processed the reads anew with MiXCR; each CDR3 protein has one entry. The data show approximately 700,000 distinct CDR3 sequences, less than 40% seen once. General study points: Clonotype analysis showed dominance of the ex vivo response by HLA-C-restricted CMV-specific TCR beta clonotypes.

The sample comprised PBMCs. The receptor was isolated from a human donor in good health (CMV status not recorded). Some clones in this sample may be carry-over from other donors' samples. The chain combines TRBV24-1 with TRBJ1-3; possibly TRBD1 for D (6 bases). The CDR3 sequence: CATSSFQTGSGNTIYF. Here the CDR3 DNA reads TGTGCCACCAGTTCTTTTCAGACAGGTTCTGGAAACACCATATATTTT.